Shown below are 31 T cell receptor beta chains from a single sample sequenced in a study of beta chain features in type 1 diabetes. Findings of the study overall: Moderate yet significant TCRB CDR3 shortening was seen in Type 1 diabetes patients in all four CD4+ subsets.

The antigens for these receptors are not known. Expressed TCRB transcripts were sequenced because the isolated RNA had all been reverse transcribed beforehand. This table comes from immunoSEQ multiplex PCR, and its TCRdb copy is limited to in-frame clones, with some not included. The sample has about 660,000 clones; more than 13% are singletons. Input material: naive CD4+ T cells from blood. The receptors were sampled from a man aged 18 to 30 with type 1 diabetes.

In the case of this clone: Other DNA sequences in this sample translate to the same CDR3. This rearrangement joins TRBV7-3 to TRBJ2-5; either TRBD1 or TRBD2 may fit D (5 bases each). V was cut by 3 bases and J by 1 base, with 6 bases left in between. The CDR3 is 13 amino acids. CDR1 and CDR2 from the germline V gene are SGHTA and FQGTGA. In DNA form, the CDR3 reads TGTGCCAGCAGCTTGGGACCCCAAGAGACCCAGTACTTC. It encodes CASSLGPQETQYF.

The V and J genes are TRBV21-1 and TRBJ2-7; TRBD1 is the table's D call, not checked against the DNA. TRBV21-1 is marked as a pseudogene. CDR3 length: 16 residues. The CDR3 DNA reads as TGTGCCAGCAGCAAAGGTCCTCCCGGGACAGTCTATCATGGGTACTTC. Its protein is CASSKGPPGTVYHGYF.

The chain has TRBV4-2 and TRBJ2-3; 8 nucleotides line up with TRBD2. Germline values: CDR1 LGHNA, CDR2 YNFKEQ. V was clipped by 3 bases and J by 6 bases; unmatched bases: 11. The CDR3 spans 16 residues. The CDR3 spells CASSQRGLGGGDTQYF. The CDR3 nucleotides read TGTGCCAGCAGCCAGCGGGGACTAGGAGGTGGGGATACGCAGTATTTT.

This clone has more than one count but fewer than ten. The rearrangement links TRBV7-9 to TRBJ1-1, with a weak D call TRBD1 (6 bases). This CDR3 is 13 amino acids long. Per germline, CDR1 SEHNR and CDR2 FQNEAQ (reference sequence). The V end lost 3 bases, the J end lost 8 bases, and 13 bases lay between the germline ends. The CDR3 reads CASSFGQSREAFF. The DNA for the CDR3 is TGTGCCAGCAGCTTTGGACAGAGCAGAGAAGCTTTCTTT.

V gene TRBV19 combines with J gene TRBJ2-7; 10 bases fit TRBD1. Germline values: CDR1 LNHDA, CDR2 SQIVND (reference sequence). V gave up 5 bases and J gave up 1 base; unmatched junction bases: 5. CDR3 length: 15 amino acids. This CDR3 reads CASSQQGQGSYEQYF. The CDR3 region has the DNA TGTGCCAGTAGTCAACAGGGACAGGGGTCCTACGAGCAGTACTTC.

This rearrangement joins TRBV30 to TRBJ2-7, with D hard to call. The CDR3 spans 12 residues. CDR1 is GTSNPN and CDR2 is SVGIG in the germline V gene (reference sequence). The ends were cut back, 0 bases at V and 5 bases at J, with 8 bases in the middle. For the CDR3, the DNA is TGTGCCTGGAGTGTACCCGTAGACGAGCAGTACTTC. This sequence encodes CAWSVPVDEQYF.

The rearrangement joins TRBV7-2 to TRBJ2-3, with a weak D call TRBD1 (5 bases). Germline CDR1 reads SGHTA; CDR2 reads FQGNSA. CDR3 length equals 14 residues. Trimming pared 5 bases from V and 2 bases from J, leaving 11 bases between. CDR3: CASSADTNTDTQYF. DNA for the CDR3: TGTGCCAGCAGCGCGGACACGAACACAGATACGCAGTATTTT.

In its sample, this clone was seen a few times. The chain carries TRBV5-1 and TRBJ1-1; TRBD1 matches 8 bases. The CDR3 contains 16 residues. Losses at the gene ends were 4 bases for V and 5 bases for J; bases not matched to a gene: 13. Looked up from germline, CDR1 is SGHRS and CDR2 is YFSETQ. The CDR3 DNA is TGCGCCAGCAGCCCGCTGACAGGGGAGTTTGGAACTGAAGCTTTCTTT. Amino acid sequence: CASSPLTGEFGTEAFF.

This clone showed up just a few times. The genes are TRBV11-3 and TRBJ2-5, with D tentatively TRBD1 (6 bases). V dropped 4 bases and J dropped 3 bases, with 15 bases sitting between them. The CDR3 is 15 amino acids. Germline lookup yields CDR1 SGHNT and CDR2 YENEEA. The CDR3: CASSSRTESEETQYF. The CDR3 DNA sequence: TGTGCCAGCAGCTCCCGGACAGAGAGTGAAGAGACCCAGTACTTC.

This clone was picked up a small number of times. V usage is TRBV28 and J usage is TRBJ2-5; 9 bases are a match to TRBD1. Per the germline V gene, CDR1 is MDHEN and CDR2 is SYDVKM. The CDR3 consists of 15 residues. V shed 3 bases and J 4 bases; nucleotides not matched to a gene: 6. The CDR3 DNA follows: TGTGCCAGCAGTTTCCCGGGACAGGGAGGAGAGACCCAGTACTTC. Its protein is CASSFPGQGGETQYF.

This clone was seen just once. The rearrangement joins TRBV5-1 to TRBJ1-1; D not certain. In germline, CDR1 is SGHRS, CDR2 YFSETQ. The CDR3 spans 13 residues. V was cut by 0 bases and J by 3 bases, with 6 bases left in between. The CDR3 sequence: CASSLGQDTEAFF. CDR3 nucleotide sequence: TGCGCCAGCAGCTTGGGGCAGGACACTGAAGCTTTCTTT. The full variable domain, completed using reference TRBV5-1 and TRBJ1-1, is KAGVTQTPRYLIKTRGQQVTLSCSPISGHRSVSWYQQTPGQGLQFLFEYFSETQRNKGNFPGRFSGRQFSNSRSEMNVSTLELGDSALYLCASSLGQDTEAFFGQGTRLTVV.

The chain joins TRBV10-3 to TRBJ1-5, with D unresolved. Germline loops: CDR1 ENHRY, CDR2 SYGVKD. V was pared by 11 bases and J by 0 bases, with 11 bases between. CDR3 length: 13 amino acids. The CDR3, as DNA: TGTGCCGACGACCGATATAGCAATCAGCCCCAGCATTTT. Amino acids: CADDRYSNQPQHF.

The rearrangement uses TRBV7-2 and TRBJ2-7, with 11 bases fitting TRBD2. With 3 bases clipped from V and 1 base from J, the junction kept 8 bases outside the gene matches. CDR3 length: 17 residues. In germline, CDR1 is SGHTA, CDR2 FQGNSA. The CDR3 DNA is TGTGCCAGCAGCTTCTATCTAGCGGGAGGTGGATCCTACGAGCAGTACTTC. This sequence encodes CASSFYLAGGGSYEQYF.

The chain has TRBV19 and TRBJ2-1; 8 bases are a match to TRBD2. The germline CDR1 and CDR2 sequences are LNHDA and SQIVND (reference sequence). The CDR3 totals 11 residues. V trimming: 10 bases; J trimming: 8 bases; junction bases outside the gene matches: 4. The CDR3 DNA is TGTGCCACCGGGACTAGTGATGAGCAGTTCTTC. Its translation: CATGTSDEQFF.

The gene calls are TRBV7-2 and TRBJ2-7; 8 bases match TRBD2. J gave up 0 bases and V 5 bases, and 9 bases lay outside the gene matches. This CDR3 has 16 residues. CDR1 is SGHTA, CDR2 FQGNSA, per germline. In DNA, the CDR3 is TGTGCCAGCAGCCTCCGGACTAGCCCGAGCTCCTACGAGCAGTACTTC. Amino acids: CASSLRTSPSSYEQYF.

The CDR3 coding sequence is TGCGCCAGCAGCCATGCGGGGCCGCGGGGCACAGATACGCAGTATTTT. It translates to CASSHAGPRGTDTQYF. The chain links TRBV4-1 to TRBJ2-3, with D possibly being TRBD2 (6 bases). The CDR3 runs to 16 residues. V shed 3 bases and J shed 1 base, with 14 bases lying between them. Germline V gene data show CDR1 as MGHRA and CDR2 as YSYEKL.

This clone came up a few times. This chain uses TRBV6-6 with TRBJ1-5; weak D call: TRBD1 (5 bases). CDR3 length equals 15 residues. Trimming stripped 10 bases from V and 1 base from J, with 17 bases between. Germline CDR1 and CDR2: MNHNY and SVGAGI (reference sequence). The DNA for the CDR3 is TGTGCCATCTCACTAATCCAGGGAAGCAATCAGCCCCAGCATTTT. This sequence encodes CAISLIQGSNQPQHF.

This clone was seen a handful of times. The genes are TRBV30 and TRBJ1-2; D is uncertain. The CDR3 is 12 residues long. Germline CDR1 reads GTSNPN; CDR2 reads SVGIG (reference sequence). Trimming shortened V by 2 bases and J by 1 base, and 5 bases separated the two germline ends. The CDR3 DNA reads TGTGCCTGGAGTAACAGTAACTATGGCTACACCTTC. This sequence encodes CAWSNSNYGYTF.

The sample holds a few counts of this clone. The V and J genes are TRBV5-6 and TRBJ2-5; D is possibly TRBD2 (6 bases). V lost 4 bases and J lost 0, with 13 bases in between. The germline V gene has CDR1 SGHDT and CDR2 YYEEEE. This CDR3 comprises 15 residues. Written as DNA, the CDR3 is TGTGCCAGCAGCGCCGTCAGGGACTACCAAGAGACCCAGTACTTC. It encodes CASSAVRDYQETQYF.

The V gene is TRBV9, the J gene TRBJ2-1, with D perhaps matching TRBD2 (6 bases). This CDR3 has 16 residues. V gave up 0 bases and J gave up 0 bases, with 10 bases separating them. Germline CDR1 SGDLS, CDR2 YYNGEE. The chain's CDR3 is CASSVAAGSSYNEQFF. The CDR3 DNA reads as TGTGCCAGCAGCGTAGCGGCGGGAAGCTCCTACAATGAGCAGTTCTTC.

This clone was counted a few times. DNA for the CDR3: TGTGCCAGCAGCTTAATGGGTATGGTCCAAGAGACCCAGTACTTC. Its translation: CASSLMGMVQETQYF. The chain links TRBV5-4 to TRBJ2-5; no firm D call. The CDR3 length is 15 residues. Germline-derived CDR1 and CDR2 are SGHNT and YYREEE (reference sequence). Trimming removed 2 bases from V and 1 base from J, with 12 bases in between.

This clone was recorded a few times. The chain uses TRBV4-3 and TRBJ1-2; tentatively, D is TRBD1 (6 bases). Trimming removed 3 bases at V and 6 bases at J, with 11 bases between. The CDR3 loop spans 13 amino acids. Germline lookup yields CDR1 LGHNA and CDR2 YSLEER. The CDR3 DNA follows: TGCGCCAGCAGCCAGGTACAGGGAGATGGCTACACCTTC. This translates into CASSQVQGDGYTF.

In its sample, this clone was seen a few times. V gene TRBV4-2 combines with J gene TRBJ2-3, with 7 bases identical to TRBD1. The V gene's germline CDR1 is LGHNA and CDR2 YNFKEQ. CDR3 length: 17 amino acids. J was trimmed by 6 bases and V by 0 bases; bases with no gene match: 12. The CDR3 loop is CASSQDLRGPNVDTQYF. The CDR3 nucleotides read TGTGCCAGCAGCCAAGATCTGAGGGGGCCGAATGTGGATACGCAGTATTTT.

The chain employs TRBV27 and TRBJ1-2, with a possible D match to TRBD1 (6 bases). CDR3 length equals 17 residues. Trimming shortened V by 3 bases and J by 4 bases, and 21 bases separated the two germline ends. Germline V CDR1 and CDR2: MNHEY, SMNVEV (reference sequence). The CDR3 loop reads CASSFGRPGEMGYGYTF. The CDR3 DNA follows: TGTGCCAGCAGTTTTGGCCGTCCAGGGGAAATGGGCTATGGCTACACCTTC.

Concerning this clone itself: The junction differs from germline at one of its ends, possibly a read error. V usage is TRBV28 and J usage is TRBJ2-3, with 9 positions matching TRBD1. Germline V gene sequence: CDR1 MDHEN, CDR2 SYDVKM. There are 15 residues in the CDR3. CDR3 sequence reads: CASGTTGQGTDTQYF. The CDR3 nucleotides are TGTGCCAGCGGGACCACGGGACAGGGCACGGATACGCAGTATTTT.

This clone has a handful of counts. V usage is TRBV29-1 and J usage is TRBJ2-3; D remains ambiguous. CDR3 length: 13 residues. The ends were cut back, 6 bases at V and 2 bases at J, with 12 bases in the middle. The germline CDR1 and CDR2 sequences are SQVTM and ANQGSEA. The CDR3 DNA sequence: TGCAGCGTCGCCGCGACTTTCACAGATACGCAGTATTTT. Its protein product is CSVAATFTDTQYF.

This clone has only a few counts. V gene TRBV2 combines with J gene TRBJ1-6, with TRBD1 matching over 10 bases. V was clipped by 9 bases and J by 6 bases; unmatched bases: 8. This CDR3 has 15 residues. CDR1 is SNHLY and CDR2 is FYNNEI in the germline V gene. CDR3 sequence reads: CARGGGQGTNSPLHF. CDR3 DNA sequence: TGTGCCAGGGGAGGGGGACAGGGGACTAATTCACCCCTCCACTTT.

This clone was counted between two and nine times. One end of the junction fails to match germline, which may point to a read error. The chain couples TRBV7-7 to TRBJ2-1, with 12 bases fitting TRBD2. This CDR3 has 15 amino acids. CDR1 and CDR2 (germline): SSHAT, FNYEAQ (reference sequence). The CDR3: CASTPLAGGSNEQFF. The CDR3, as DNA: TGTGCTAGCACCCCTCTAGCGGGAGGGAGCAATGAGCAGTTCTTC.

The chain couples TRBV28 to TRBJ1-2; D gene uncertain. V dropped 8 bases and J dropped 0 bases, with 13 bases sitting between them. This CDR3 region has 14 residues. Germline values: CDR1 MDHEN, CDR2 SYDVKM. The CDR3 nucleotides read TGTGCCAGCTCTCTTGGCAGCCCTAACTATGGCTACACCTTC. Translation gives CASSLGSPNYGYTF.

This clone was observed a handful of times. The chain employs TRBV18 and TRBJ2-1; D might be TRBD1 (7 bases). The length of the CDR3 is 19 residues. The V and J ends lost 3 bases and 5 bases respectively, with 26 bases between them. Germline-derived CDR1 and CDR2 are KGHSH and LQKENI. The CDR3 region is CASSPLAGQLHPRDNEQFF. The CDR3 bases are TGTGCCAGCTCACCCCTGGCGGGACAGCTTCACCCCCGTGACAATGAGCAGTTCTTC.

J is TRBJ2-1 and V is TRBV6-6; tentative D call: TRBD2 (5 bases). The CDR3 is made up of 15 amino acids. Germline V lookup: CDR1 MNHNY, CDR2 SVGAGI (reference sequence). The V end was cut by 7 bases, the J end by 0 bases, with 13 bases between. CDR3 protein: CASTPGDYSYNEQFF. The CDR3, as DNA: TGTGCCAGCACCCCTGGAGACTACTCCTACAATGAGCAGTTCTTC.